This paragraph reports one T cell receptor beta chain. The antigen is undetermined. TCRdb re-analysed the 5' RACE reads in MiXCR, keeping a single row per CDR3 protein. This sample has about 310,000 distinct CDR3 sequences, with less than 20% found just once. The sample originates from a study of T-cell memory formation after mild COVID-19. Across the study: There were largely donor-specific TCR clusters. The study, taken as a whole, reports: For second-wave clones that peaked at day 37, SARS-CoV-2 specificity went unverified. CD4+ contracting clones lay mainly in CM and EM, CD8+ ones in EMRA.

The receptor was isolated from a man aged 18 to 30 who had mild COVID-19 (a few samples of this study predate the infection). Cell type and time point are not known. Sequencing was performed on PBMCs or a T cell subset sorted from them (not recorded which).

The CDR3 nucleotides are TGTGCCACCAGCAGAGTCGCGTTTGACTATGGCTACACCTTC. Its translation is CATSRVAFDYGYTF. This chain joins TRBV15 and TRBJ1-2; D ambiguous. The CDR3 spans 14 residues. Germline CDR1 is LNHNV and CDR2 is YYDKDF (reference sequence). V lost 1 base to trimming and J lost 3 bases, with 9 bases between them. Full variable domain (rest looked up from reference TRBV15 and TRBJ1-2): DAMVIQNPRYQVTQFGKPVTLSCSQTLNHNVMYWYQQKSSQAPKLLFHYYDKDFNNEADTPDNFQSRRPNTSFCFLDIRSPGLGDTAMYLCATSRVAFDYGYTFGSGTRLTVV.